Listed here is a single T cell receptor (beta chain). This record belongs to a study of blood T cell repertoires in COVID-19. Sequencing was performed with immunoSEQ multiplex PCR; in TCRdb, only in-frame clones are kept and a portion is missing. In the table there are hundreds of thousands of clones, less than 90% of which are singletons. Trimming took 0 bases from V and 0 from J; bases not matched to a gene: 7. Germline-derived CDR1 and CDR2 are SGHRS and YFSETQ. This CDR3 comprises 17 residues. The sample consisted of peripheral blood. The chain carries TRBV5-1 and TRBJ2-5, with 8 bases aligning to TRBD2. This receptor was identified in a woman in her 70s with COVID-19, enrolled during active disease. This CDR3 reads CASSLAPGLEYQETQYF. CDR3 in DNA: TGCGCCAGCAGCTTGGCCCCGGGACTAGAGTACCAAGAGACCCAGTACTTC. The whole variable domain, filled in from reference TRBV5-1 and TRBJ2-5, reads KAGVTQTPRYLIKTRGQQVTLSCSPISGHRSVSWYQQTPGQGLQFLFEYFSETQRNKGNFPGRFSGRQFSNSRSEMNVSTLELGDSALYLCASSLAPGLEYQETQYFGPGTRLLVL.